This T cell receptor (beta chain) was profiled in a study of blood T cell repertoires in COVID-19 (dated by TCRdb to between 2020 and 2021). Regarding the research as a whole: Collaborator samples came from the United States, Italy and Spain and covered acute and convalescent phases of COVID-19. Where available, HLA class I and class II types were taken from metadata supplied by the sample provider and were not determined by assay-based typing. The material from the prospective study consisted of cDNA or gDNA derived from T cells, B-cell-depleted T cells, or PBMCs. Nearly every sample came with metadata listing a de-identified subject ID, COVID-19 status, age in years and sex. The repertoires were made available in a free public database intended to serve as a resource for research on the immune response to SARS-CoV-2. The samples were drawn from the first 160 participants of the ongoing ImmuneRACE study and from more than 1,000 subjects provided by 6 global collaborators. Subjects who had been exposed to COVID-19, were actively infected with it, or had recovered from it provided the deeply sampled blood TCRbeta repertoires that made up the dataset.

Collaborating institutions collected whole blood in K2EDTA tubes following their own protocols. Collaborator samples were shipped for TCRbeta analysis as frozen whole blood, isolated PBMCs, or DNA extracted from either sample type. On this clone: What this receptor recognizes is not known. No much larger clone is present one base from it, and per-base qualities are unavailable.

V was cut back by 4 bases and J by 6 bases, leaving a gap of 14 bases between them. Looking up the germline V gene yields CDR1 SGDLS and CDR2 YYNGEE. Measured from the cysteine to the phenylalanine, the CDR3 is 14 residues long. Only CDR3 DNA remains: 42 bases, in frame from the first base. Summary of the overall study and its limitations: How much clinical and demographic metadata was included differed by source and by participant, and the metadata was provided uncurated.

The immunoSEQ Assay, a bias-controlled multiplex PCR, was used to amplify TCRbeta CDR3 regions from genomic DNA. Under the source paper's analysis protocol: Within the assay, amplification of reference gene primers was used to estimate how many nucleated cells each sample contained. Sequence reads were collapsed and filtered to measure the absolute abundance of every unique TCRbeta CDR3 rearrangement. For each sample, productive Simpson clonality was calculated by taking the square root of Simpson's diversity index across productive rearrangements. In TCRdb, the immuneACCESS table is reduced to in-frame sequences with V and J assigned. These tables do not hold every clone; where another copy was compared, an unresolved V gene accounts for under half, and the others remain unexplained. The V and J calls and clone size were taken over from that table, and D and trimming were inferred from the DNA. Here the sample has fewer than 30,000 clones; approximately 80% occur a single time. The top ten clones comprise roughly 15% of the sample.

Here the chain combines TRBV9 and TRBJ1-5; D gene: possibly TRBD1, on 5 matching bases. The sequenced material came from peripheral blood. The clonotype comes from a man between 65 and 85 years old with active COVID-19. At the DNA level, the sequence is TGTGCCAGCAGCCCTCGGGGGGAAGGTCAGCCCCAGCATTTT. Its coded protein is CASSPRGEGQPQHF.